This T cell receptor (beta chain) comes out of a study of neurological immune-mediated disorders. Study-wide findings and caveats: No CDR3 amino acid sequences were shared by expanded clones across subjects, suggesting private repertoires in all groups.

The output of every sequencing run, over 190 million TCR-beta sequences, came from 15-18 subjects. TCRdb itself ran the 5' RACE reads through MiXCR, one entry per CDR3 protein. The sample carries nearly 45,000 distinct CDR3 sequences, about a fifth recorded once. V was clipped by 1 base and J by 8 bases, with 12 bases between them. In germline, CDR1 is SEHNR, CDR2 FQNEAQ (reference sequence). The CDR3 totals 13 residues. Comments on this clonotype: What it binds is not known.

Time point denoted: technical triplicate 3. Unsorted libraries used 2 million PBMCs kept at -80 degrees C. The clonotype originates from a man aged 55-75 years with HTLV-1-associated myelopathy (HAM/TSP). The chain employs TRBV7-9 and TRBJ2-7; D is uncertain. The sample consisted of PBMCs. CDR3 region: CASSLVLATQQYF. CDR3 nucleotides: TGTGCCAGCAGCTTAGTTCTGGCTACGCAGCAGTACTTC.